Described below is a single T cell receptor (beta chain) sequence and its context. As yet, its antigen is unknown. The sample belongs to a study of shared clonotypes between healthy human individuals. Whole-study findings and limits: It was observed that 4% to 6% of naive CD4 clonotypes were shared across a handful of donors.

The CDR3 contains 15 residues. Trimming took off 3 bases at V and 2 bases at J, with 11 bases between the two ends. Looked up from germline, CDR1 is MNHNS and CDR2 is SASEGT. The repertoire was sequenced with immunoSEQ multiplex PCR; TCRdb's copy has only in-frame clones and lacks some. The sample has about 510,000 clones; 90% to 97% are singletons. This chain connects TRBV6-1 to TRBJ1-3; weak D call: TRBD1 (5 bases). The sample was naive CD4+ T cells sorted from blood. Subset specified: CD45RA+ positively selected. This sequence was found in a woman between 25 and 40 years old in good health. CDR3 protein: CASSDGGYPGNTIYF. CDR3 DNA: TGTGCCAGCAGTGACGGGGGATACCCTGGAAACACCATATATTTT.